The entry below gives a single T cell receptor (beta chain) sequence along with its context. What it recognizes is unknown. From germline, CDR1 is MNHEY and CDR2 SMNVEV (reference sequence). The V segment lost 9 bases and the J segment 3 bases; nucleotides outside the gene matches: 10. The CDR3 sequence is 16 residues long. This sample was taken from a study of cytomegalovirus exposure and HLA in healthy donors. Primers included in the PCR were 60 Vbeta and 13 Jbeta primers. Only in-frame clones appear in the TCRdb table, and some are missing; sequencing was by immunoSEQ multiplex PCR. The sample lists more than 150,000 clones, roughly 87% seen once, with around 0.21% in the top ten. Study-wide findings and caveats: Exclusion as indistinguishable affected some V segments, including TRBV6-2 and TRBV6-3. Data from an earlier analysis indicated that most TCR beta V segments were productive either about 87% or about 30% of the time. Rates of TCR association differed by HLA locus in a later analysis, with DRB1 highest and HLA-C lowest. Confirmation in vitro established that a few CMV-associated chains were specific for CMV antigens.

The specimen sequenced was PBMCs. The chain is built from TRBV27 and TRBJ2-1; 11 bases align to TRBD2. This receptor was taken from a girl in the first two years of life in good health and CMV-seronegative. Here the CDR3 DNA reads TGTGCCAGTGGGACTAGCGGCTCGGGGGGCTACAATGAGCAGTTCTTC. Translation: CASGTSGSGGYNEQFF.